This T cell receptor beta chain was recorded in a study of CD8 T cells in Susac syndrome. The CDR3 sequence is 14 residues long. The germline V gene encodes CDR1 SQVTM and CDR2 ANQGSEA. Deletions cut 4 bases from V and 4 bases from J, with 16 bases between. After extraction with the RNeasy kit, about 0.45 to 1 ug of the RNA was reverse transcribed using random hexamers. MiXCR, run by TCRdb on the immunoSEQ multiplex PCR reads, gives a single entry per CDR3 protein. The sample consists of around 190,000 distinct CDR3 sequences, just under 95% of them appearing once. The V call is TRBV29-1, the J call TRBJ1-2; D is possibly TRBD1 (5 bases). This TCR derives from a human donor in good health. Sequenced: CD4+ T cells from PBMCs. In DNA, the CDR3 is TGCAGCGTTGCCGAAGACAGAAACTTCTATGGCTACACCTTC. As protein: CSVAEDRNFYGYTF. The variable domain in full, with the rest retrieved from reference TRBV29-1 and TRBJ1-2, is SAVISQKPSRDICQRGTSLTIQCQVDSQVTMMFWYRQQPGQSLTLIATANQGSEATYESGFVIDKFPISRPNLTFSTLTVSNMSPEDSSIYLCSVAEDRNFYGYTFGSGTRLTVV.